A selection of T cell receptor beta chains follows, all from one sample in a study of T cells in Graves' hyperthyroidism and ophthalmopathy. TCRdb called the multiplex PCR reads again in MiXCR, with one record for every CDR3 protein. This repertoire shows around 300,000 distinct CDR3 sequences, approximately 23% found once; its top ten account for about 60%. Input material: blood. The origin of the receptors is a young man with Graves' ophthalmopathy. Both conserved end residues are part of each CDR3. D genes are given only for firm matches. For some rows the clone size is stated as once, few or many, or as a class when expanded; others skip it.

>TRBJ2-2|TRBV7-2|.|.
TGTGCCAGCAGCTTTACAGGGTACGGGGAGCTGTTTTTT
CASSFTGYGELFF
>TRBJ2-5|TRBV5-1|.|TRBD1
TGCGCCAGCAGCTTTACAGGGGGCGCGGGTGAGACCCAGTACTTC
CASSFTGGAGETQYF
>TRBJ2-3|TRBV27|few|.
TGTGCCAGCAGGATCTGGGATACGCAGTATTTT
CASRIWDTQYF
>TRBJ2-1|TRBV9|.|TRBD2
TGTGCCAGCAGCTGGGGACTATTATCAAATGAGCAGTTCTTC
CASSWGLLSNEQFF
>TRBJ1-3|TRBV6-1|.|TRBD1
TGTGCCAGCAACGGACAGGGGGCAGACACCATATATTTT
CASNGQGADTIYF
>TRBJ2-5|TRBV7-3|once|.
TGTGCCAGCAGCCAAACGCCACCGGGGACCCAGTACTTC
CASSQTPPGTQYF
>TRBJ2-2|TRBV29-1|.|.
TGCAGCGTCACAAGGGACACCGGGGAGCTGTTTTTT
CSVTRDTGELFF
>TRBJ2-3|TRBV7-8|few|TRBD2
TGTGCCAGCAGCCCCCGCCTAGCGGGAGTCATCGTCGACACAGATACGCAGTATTTT
CASSPRLAGVIVDTDTQYF
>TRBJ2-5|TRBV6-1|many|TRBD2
TGTGCCAGCAAGAGGGACTATGCGGGTGGAGAGACCCAGTACTTC
CASKRDYAGGETQYF
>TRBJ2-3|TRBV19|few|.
TGTGCCAGTAGTTCGGGACGGCGAAGAACTTCTAGCACAGATACGCAGTATTTT
CASSSGRRRTSSTDTQYF
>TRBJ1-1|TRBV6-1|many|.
TGTGCCAGCAGTCGACCCCCCGGCCCCCGGTACACTGAAGCTTTCTTT
CASSRPPGPRYTEAFF
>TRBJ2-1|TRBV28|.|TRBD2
TGTGCCAGCAGTTTAATCACTAGCGGTTACAATGAGCAGTTCTTC
CASSLITSGYNEQFF
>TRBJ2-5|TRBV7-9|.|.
TGTGCCAGCAGCTTAGCGCAGGCAGAGACCCAGTACTTC
CASSLAQAETQYF
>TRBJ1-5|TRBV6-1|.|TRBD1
TGTGCCAGCAGCTTGATTTATGGGACAGGGGTTGGGCAGCCCCAGCATTTT
CASSLIYGTGVGQPQHF
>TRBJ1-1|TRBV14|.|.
TGTGCCAGCAGCCCCCTCGGCAGTCTGGACACTGAAGCTTTCTTT
CASSPLGSLDTEAFF
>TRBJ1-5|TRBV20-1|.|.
TGCAGTGCTAGAAGGGATAGCAATCAGCCCCAGCATTTT
CSARRDSNQPQHF
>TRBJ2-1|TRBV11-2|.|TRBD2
TGTGCCAGCAGCCCCGGGACTAGCGGGAGGGCCCGGGCAAACAATGAGCAGTTCTTC
CASSPGTSGRARANNEQFF
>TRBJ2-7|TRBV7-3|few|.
TGTGCCAGCAGCCCAGAAGTAGGGTACGAGCAGTACTTC
CASSPEVGYEQYF
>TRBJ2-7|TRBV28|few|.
TGTGCCAGCAGTTTAGGACAGATCGAGTCCTACGAGCAGTACTTC
CASSLGQIESYEQYF
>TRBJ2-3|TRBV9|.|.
TGTGCCAGCAGCGTAGACATCAGCACAGATACGCAGTATTTT
CASSVDISTDTQYF
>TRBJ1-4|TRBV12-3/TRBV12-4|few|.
TGTGCCAGCAAGACAGCTACTAATGAAAAACTGTTTTTT
CASKTATNEKLFF
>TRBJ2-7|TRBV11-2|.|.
TGTGCCAGCAGCTTAGGGGGGCGACTGGACTACGAGCAGTACTTC
CASSLGGRLDYEQYF
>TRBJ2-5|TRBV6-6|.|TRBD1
TGTGCCAGCAGTTACCTACAGGGGAAAGAGACCCAGTACTTC
CASSYLQGKETQYF
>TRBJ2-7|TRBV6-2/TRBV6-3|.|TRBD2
TGTGCCAGCGATACTAGCGGGAGGGCCGTTGAGCAGTACTTC
CASDTSGRAVEQYF
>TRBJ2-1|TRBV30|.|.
TGTGCCTGGAGTGTACAGTCGACCTATCGGGGTAATGAGCAGTTCTTC
CAWSVQSTYRGNEQFF
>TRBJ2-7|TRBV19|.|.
TGTGCCAGTAGGCCTAAAGACGGGATCACCTACGAGCAGTACTTC
CASRPKDGITYEQYF
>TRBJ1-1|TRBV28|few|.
TGTGCCAGCAGTCCAAACAGGGAAGGCGAAGCTTTCTTT
CASSPNREGEAFF
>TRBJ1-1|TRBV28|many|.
TGTGCCAGCAGTTTACTGGGACAATTGAACACTGAAGCTTTCTTT
CASSLLGQLNTEAFF
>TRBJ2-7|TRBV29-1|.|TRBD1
TGCAGCATTACAGGGGCCCCTTCCTACGAGCAGTACTTC
CSITGAPSYEQYF
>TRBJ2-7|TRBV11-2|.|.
TGTGCCAGCAGCTTCAGGGGGAGGGCAGGGGGCCCGACTAGAGCGGGAGGAACCTACGAGCAGTACTTC
CASSFRGRAGGPTRAGGTYEQYF
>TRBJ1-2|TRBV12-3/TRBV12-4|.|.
TGTGCCAGCAGGTCAGGGTCAGGGGTCTATGGCTACACCTTC
CASRSGSGVYGYTF
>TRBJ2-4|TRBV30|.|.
TGTGCCTGGAGTGTACGGAAGACAGTAGCCAAAAACATTCAGTACTTC
CAWSVRKTVAKNIQYF
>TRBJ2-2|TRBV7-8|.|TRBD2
TGTGCCAGCAGCTGGGGAGGGGTCCTCACCGGGGAGCTGTTTTTT
CASSWGGVLTGELFF
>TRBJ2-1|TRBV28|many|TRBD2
TGTGCCAGCAGTTTTTCGAGCGGGAAGACCTACAATGAGCAGTTCTTC
CASSFSSGKTYNEQFF
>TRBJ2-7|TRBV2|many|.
TGTGCCAGCAGCGGCCTGGAGCAGTACTTC
CASSGLEQYF
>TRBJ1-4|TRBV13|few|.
TGTGCCAGCAGTCGGACTGGAACCCCAAATGAAAAACTGTTTTTT
CASSRTGTPNEKLFF
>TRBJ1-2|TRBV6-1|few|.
TGTGCCAGCAGTGAAACCTTAAGGGACTATGGCTACACCTTC
CASSETLRDYGYTF
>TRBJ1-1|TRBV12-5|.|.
TGTGCTAGCGGTTTACGGAACACTGAAGCTTTCTTT
CASGLRNTEAFF
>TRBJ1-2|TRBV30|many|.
TGTGCTCTGGCGTCTCGGGCCGACTATGGCTACACCTTC
CALASRADYGYTF
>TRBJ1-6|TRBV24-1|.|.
TGTGCCACCAGTGACGGACCCCTCAATTCACCCCTCCACTTT
CATSDGPLNSPLHF
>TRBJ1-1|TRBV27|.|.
TGTGCCAGCAGTCCCGGGGGGGTGAACACTGAAGCTTTCTTT
CASSPGGVNTEAFF
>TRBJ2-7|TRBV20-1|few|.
TGCAGTGCTCATGTGGTCTACGAGCAGTACTTC
CSAHVVYEQYF
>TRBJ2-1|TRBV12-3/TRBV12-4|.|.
TGTGCCAGCGTTGCAGGTAACTCCTACAATGAGCAGTTCTTC
CASVAGNSYNEQFF
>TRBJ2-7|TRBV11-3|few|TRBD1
TGTGCCAGCAGCCCGGGACAGGGTTCGGTCGAGCAGTACTTC
CASSPGQGSVEQYF
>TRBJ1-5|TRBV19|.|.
TGTGCCAGTAGTAATCTACCCGCTGGGAATCAGCCCCAGCATTTT
CASSNLPAGNQPQHF
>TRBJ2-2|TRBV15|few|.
TGTGCCACCAGCAGATTAGCGCGGGACCCCTTTTTCGGGGAGCTGTTTTTT
CATSRLARDPFFGELFF
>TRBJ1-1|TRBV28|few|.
TGTGCCAGCGGCCCCTTATTGAACACTGAAGCTTTCTTT
CASGPLLNTEAFF
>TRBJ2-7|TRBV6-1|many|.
TGTGCCAGCAGCCGCGACAGCCCTTACGAGCAGTACTTC
CASSRDSPYEQYF
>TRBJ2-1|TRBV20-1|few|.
TGCAGTGCTAGAGATAGACTTTCTGAGCAGTTCTTC
CSARDRLSEQFF
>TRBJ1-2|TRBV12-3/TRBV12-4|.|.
TGTGCCAGCAGTTCTGTAGGGGATGGCTACACCTTC
CASSSVGDGYTF
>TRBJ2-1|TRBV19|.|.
TGTGCCAGTAGTGCAGGTGAATACAATGAGCAGTTCTTC
CASSAGEYNEQFF
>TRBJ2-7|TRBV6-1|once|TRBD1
TGTGCCACCCTCGGAACCGGGACAGATGATTACGAGCAGTACTTC
CATLGTGTDDYEQYF